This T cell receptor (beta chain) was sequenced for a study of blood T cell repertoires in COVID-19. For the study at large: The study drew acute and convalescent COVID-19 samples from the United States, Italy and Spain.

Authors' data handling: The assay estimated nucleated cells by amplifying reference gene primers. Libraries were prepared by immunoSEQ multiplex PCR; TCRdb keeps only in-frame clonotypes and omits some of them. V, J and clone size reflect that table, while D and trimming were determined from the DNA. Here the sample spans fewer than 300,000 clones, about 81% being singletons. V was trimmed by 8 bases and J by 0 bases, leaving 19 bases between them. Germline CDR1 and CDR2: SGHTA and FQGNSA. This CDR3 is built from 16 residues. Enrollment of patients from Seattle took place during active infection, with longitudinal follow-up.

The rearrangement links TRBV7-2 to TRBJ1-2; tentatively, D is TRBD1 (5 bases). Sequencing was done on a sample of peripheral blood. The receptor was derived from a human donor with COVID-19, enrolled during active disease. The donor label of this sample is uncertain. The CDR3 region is CASSPFGGEPNYGYTF. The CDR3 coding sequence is TGTGCCAGCTCCCCTTTCGGGGGGGAACCTAACTATGGCTACACCTTC.